This passage covers 8 T cell receptor beta chains from one sample sequenced in a study of radiation and T cells in renal cell carcinoma. Time point here: baseline pretreatment blood. Specified treatment: 15 Gy SBRT to primary tumor, nephrectomy 4 weeks later. The method was immunoSEQ multiplex PCR; TCRdb's version includes in-frame clones alone and lacks a portion of them. The sample has about 20,000 clones; 60% to 80% are singletons. The sequenced sample was blood, obtained from a patient whose treatment included radiotherapy and nephrectomy. Source of these receptors: a man between 60 and 75 years old with renal cell carcinoma.

J is TRBJ2-1 and V is TRBV4-3; perhaps D is TRBD1 or TRBD2 (5 bases each). Per germline, CDR1 LGHNA and CDR2 YSLEER. The length of the CDR3 is 18 residues. Deletions cut 4 bases from V and 8 bases from J, with 27 bases between. The CDR3: CASSLFPAGTTVVDEQFF. The CDR3 nucleotides read TGCGCCAGCAGCCTCTTTCCCGCCGGGACGACGGTGGTCGATGAGCAGTTCTTC.

In this sample, this clone turned up once. The chain uses TRBV7-6 and TRBJ1-6; D is ambiguous. The CDR3 has 15 residues. Trimming removed 1 base at V and 4 bases at J, with 8 bases between. Germline V CDR1 and CDR2: SGHVS, FNYEAQ. The CDR3 is CASSLGRIYNSPLHF. CDR3 coding DNA: TGTGCCAGCAGCTTAGGGCGGATATATAATTCACCCCTCCACTTT. The full variable domain, completed using reference TRBV7-6 and TRBJ1-6, is GAGVSQSPRYKVTKRGQDVALRCDPISGHVSLYWYRQALGQGPEFLTYFNYEAQQDKSGLPNDRFSAERPEGSISTLTIQRTEQRDSAMYRCASSLGRIYNSPLHFGNGTRLTVT.

The chain employs TRBV4-2 and TRBJ2-5; D possibly matches TRBD1 or TRBD2 (5 bases each). The CDR3 is 16 residues long. V was shortened by 0 bases and J by 5 bases, with 16 bases between the two germline ends. Germline lookup yields CDR1 LGHNA and CDR2 YNFKEQ. CDR3 nucleotides: TGTGCCAGCAGCCAAGAAGGGCAGGGTGGAGGCGAGACCCAGTACTTC. Its protein product is CASSQEGQGGGETQYF.

The CDR3 spells CASSLSDRENTIYF. The CDR3 nucleotides are TGCGCCAGCAGCTTGTCGGACAGGGAGAACACCATATATTTT. The V gene is TRBV5-1, the J gene TRBJ1-3, with 8 bases lining up with TRBD1. Germline lookup yields CDR1 SGHRS and CDR2 YFSETQ. With 1 base clipped from V and 7 bases from J, the junction kept 4 bases outside the gene matches. CDR3 length: 14 residues.

This rearrangement joins TRBV9 to TRBJ1-3, with D possibly being TRBD1 (6 bases). The CDR3 is made up of 18 amino acids. Germline values: CDR1 SGDLS, CDR2 YYNGEE. Trimming pared 4 bases from V and 4 bases from J, leaving 24 bases between. CDR3 in DNA: TGTGCCAGCAGCCCGAGCCCTCCTACAGGGCTGAAGGGAAACACCATATATTTT. Protein: CASSPSPPTGLKGNTIYF.

DNA of the CDR3: TGTGCCACCAGCAGAGAATTAGGGGACAGGGTAAATCATTTT. Protein product: CATSRELGDRVNHF. V and J are TRBV15 and TRBJ1-5; 9 nucleotides line up with TRBD1. The trim removed 0 bases at V and 16 bases at J, leaving 10 bases unmatched. Germline V gene data show CDR1 as LNHNV and CDR2 as YYDKDF (reference sequence). This CDR3 contains 14 residues. The whole variable domain, filled in from reference TRBV15 and TRBJ1-5, reads DAMVIQNPRYQVTQFGKPVTLSCSQTLNHNVMYWYQQKSSQAPKLLFHYYDKDFNNEADTPDNFQSRRPNTSFCFLDIRSPGLGDTAMYLCATSRELGDRVNHFGDGTRLSIL.

As for this clone: At one end the junction does not follow the germline gene, possibly because of a read error. V is TRBV27 and J is TRBJ1-6; TRBD1 matches 8 bases. CDR1 is MNHEY, CDR2 SMNVEV, per germline (reference sequence). The CDR3 is made up of 16 amino acids. CDR3 DNA: TGTGCCAGCAGTTTAGGGTACAGGGGGTATAGTTCACCCCTCCACTTT. Its protein product is CASSLGYRGYSSPLHF.

V usage is TRBV5-1 and J usage is TRBJ2-5; TRBD1 is a possible D gene (5 bases). V lost 4 bases and J 5 bases, leaving 12 bases between the germline ends. CDR1 and CDR2 (germline): SGHRS, YFSETQ. The CDR3 contains 13 residues. The CDR3 sequence is CASSVGQSETQYF. CDR3 DNA sequence: TGCGCCAGCAGCGTCGGACAAAGTGAGACCCAGTACTTC.